This TCR beta chain was retrieved from a study of PD-L1 blockade in urothelial cancer. Using immunoSEQ multiplex PCR, the repertoire was profiled, and TCRdb retains in-frame clones only, with some absent. The sample shows 40,000 to 55,000 clones, 75% to 90% of them seen only once. Trimming left V 0 bases short and J 3 bases short, with 18 bases between. Germline V lookup: CDR1 SGHTS, CDR2 YDEGEE. This CDR3 spans 17 amino acids. The receptor was derived from a man in his forties or fifties with urothelial cancer. The chain carries TRBV5-8 and TRBJ1-1; D ambiguous. The sequences come from PBMCs, collected around atezolizumab (anti-PD-L1) treatment. The CDR3 region has the DNA TGTGCCAGCAGCTTGGAGGGAATCGGAGGGTCGGACACTGAAGCTTTCTTT. Translation: CASSLEGIGGSDTEAFF.